This T cell receptor beta chain was sequenced during a study of PD-1 blockade in classical Hodgkin lymphoma (dated by TCRdb to about 2020). For context, the study as a whole: Nivolumab dosing was 3 mg/kg intravenously every 2 weeks, continuing until either disease progression or unacceptable toxicity. The study used CyTOF and TCR beta sequencing to define a peripheral blood immune signature of response to PD-1 blockade in classical Hodgkin lymphoma.

Results and caveats for the whole study, not just this receptor: Baseline TCR diversity was reported to be lower in newly diagnosed patients than in healthy donors, and even lower in relapsed/refractory patients. Trial patients with a complete response had baseline diversity similar to that of newly diagnosed patients, while partial responders and progressors had significantly lower diversity. The study was limited to a single clinical trial cohort, and causes of repertoire differences, possibly disease activity or prior therapy, remained undefined. By C4D1, a significant rise was seen in CD4+ TCR diversity but not in CD8+ TCR diversity (p=0.0027 vs p=0.16), and the rise was most apparent among complete responders (p=0.02). Lower diversity was seen in patients whose nivolumab began less than 1 year after ASCT, and these patients were left out of later analyses so that immune reconstitution would not confound the results.

Concerning this clone itself: Which antigen it targets is not known. Relative to the germline gene, one junction end is altered; a read error may explain this.

The CDR3 numbers 14 residues from cysteine through phenylalanine. Kept here is only the CDR3 DNA, which spans 42 bases and is read in frame from base 1. Taken from the germline V gene, the CDR1 and CDR2 loops are SGHDT and YYEEEE. The intended sense of this specimen's time point label: cycle 1 day 1 (C1D1), immediately before nivolumab initiation. Every trial patient had relapsed after autologous stem cell transplantation, and cohorts A, B and C differed in prior brentuximab vedotin exposure. The trial cohort was composed of over 50 patients with relapsed/refractory classical Hodgkin lymphoma, for whom complete response, partial response or progressive disease was recorded as best overall response. In the multi-cohort phase II CheckMate 205 trial, trial patients received single-agent nivolumab. An independent review committee assessed best overall response using the 2007 International Working Group response criteria. Trial PBMCs were collected immediately before nivolumab initiation (C1D1) and during therapy at cycle 2 day 1 and cycle 4 day 1. After peripheral blood was drawn into 8 mL Vacutainer Cell Preparation Tubes, PBMCs were isolated by centrifugation and then cryopreserved.

The Qiagen DNeasy kit was used to extract genomic DNA from unsorted PBMCs and from the negatively selected CD4+ and CD8+ fractions. Using primers that anneal to V and J segments, immunoSEQ multiplex PCR amplified the TCR beta CDR3 regions. A synthetic immune receptor repertoire was used to minimize amplification bias, and any remaining bias was removed computationally after sequencing. As for the original processing: Custom Python scripts were used to quantify repertoire diversity as the Shannon entropy index. Unsorted, CD4+ and CD8+ repertoires were analyzed separately, except for combined analyses in which CD4+ and CD8+ sequences were merged in silico. Clonal expansion was defined as a frequency increase of at least 2-fold after treatment compared with C1D1, and clones undetected at baseline were assigned a pseudocount of 0.5. Singleton clones were defined as clones with 0 or 1 copy at C1D1, and non-singleton clones were defined as clones with 2 or more copies. By matching protein sequences in sorted samples from the same patient, clones expanded in unsorted samples were annotated as CD4+, CD8+ or unknown. Wilcoxon tests on paired samples were used to test diversity changes from C1D1 to C4D1. TCRdb's version of the immuneACCESS table is confined to in-frame rearrangements and falls short of the full clone set. An unresolved V gene accounts for under half of the shortfall where checked; the remainder is of unknown origin. V and J calls and clone size are copied from that table; D and trimming were computed from the DNA. The sample table records about 97,000 clones; around 80% of these occur just once. The top ten hold approximately 12% of the sample.

The receptor was derived from a human donor with classical Hodgkin lymphoma. Material: peripheral blood mononuclear cells (PBMCs), obtained at baseline. The sequence is built from TRBV5-6 and TRBJ2-1, and TRBD2 aligns with 9 junction nucleotides. The DNA reads as follows: TGTGCCAACAGCAAGGGGACTAGCCGAGGTGAGCAGTTCTTC. Translated, this gives CANSKGTSRGEQFF.